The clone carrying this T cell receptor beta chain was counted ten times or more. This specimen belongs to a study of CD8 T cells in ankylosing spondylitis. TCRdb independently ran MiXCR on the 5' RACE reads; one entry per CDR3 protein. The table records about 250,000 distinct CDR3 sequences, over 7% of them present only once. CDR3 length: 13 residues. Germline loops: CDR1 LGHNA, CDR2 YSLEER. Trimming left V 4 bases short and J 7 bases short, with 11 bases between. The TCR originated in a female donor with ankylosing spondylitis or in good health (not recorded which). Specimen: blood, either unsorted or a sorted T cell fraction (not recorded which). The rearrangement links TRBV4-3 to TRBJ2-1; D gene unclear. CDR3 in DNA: TGCGCCAGCAGCCGCGGAATAGGGAATGAGCAGTTCTTC. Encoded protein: CASSRGIGNEQFF.